The 2 T cell receptor beta chains reported below all come from one sample, sequenced in a study of technical replicates of blood from a few donors. Some clones are missing from TCRdb's copy, which holds only in-frame ones; the method was immunoSEQ multiplex PCR. This sample yields some 13,000 clones, of which roughly 94% are seen a single time; roughly 7% belongs to the top ten. Sequencing was done on a sample of PBMCs. These receptors originate from a human donor in good health.

This chain uses TRBV2 with TRBJ2-7, with TRBD2 matching 10 bases. J was trimmed by 5 bases and V by 5 bases; bases with no gene match: 6. The CDR3 loop spans 14 amino acids. Germline CDR1 reads SNHLY; CDR2 reads FYNNEI. In DNA, the CDR3 is TGTGCCAGCAGTTCCGGACTAGCGGAGGACGAGCAGTACTTC. It translates to CASSSGLAEDEQYF.

The chain uses TRBV29-1 and TRBJ1-2; 8 bases are shared with TRBD1. V lost 6 bases and J lost 2; bases outside the gene matches: 5. The CDR3 length is 13 residues. CDR1 and CDR2 (germline): SQVTM, ANQGSEA. The CDR3 region has the DNA TGCAGCGTAGCAGGGGGCCCCAACTATGGCTACACCTTC. The encoded protein is CSVAGGPNYGYTF.